The 30 T cell receptor beta chains reported below all come from one sample, sequenced in a study of T cell responses to AZD1222 COVID-19 vaccine. Profiled with immunoSEQ multiplex PCR; TCRdb holds only in-frame clones, not every one. The sample includes about 120,000 clones, roughly nine tenths of them seen just once. Sequencing was performed on peripheral blood, taken on day 0 of AZD1222 vaccination. The receptors originated from an adult in good health.

This rearrangement joins TRBV3-1 (or the pseudogene TRBV3-2) to TRBJ2-7; D remains unclear. V lost 4 bases and J 5 bases, leaving 12 bases between the germline ends. The CDR3 totals 13 residues. CDR1 is LGHDT, CDR2 YNNKEL, per germline (reference sequence). The CDR3: CASSRRARNEQYF. As DNA, the CDR3 is TGTGCCAGCAGCCGACGGGCGAGGAACGAGCAGTACTTC.

The chain is built from TRBV5-1 and TRBJ1-1; 11 nucleotides line up with TRBD1. CDR1 SGHRS and CDR2 YFSETQ come from the germline V gene. The J segment lost 6 bases and the V segment lost 3 bases, leaving 7 bases of the junction unmatched. This CDR3 contains 15 residues. CDR3 nucleotides: TGCGCCAGCAGCTCTGCCGGGACAGGGGGTTCTGAAGCTTTCTTT. Amino acid sequence: CASSSAGTGGSEAFF.

The chain joins TRBV7-2 to TRBJ1-4, with D maybe TRBD1 (6 bases). CDR3 size: 14 residues. Germline CDR1 is SGHTA and CDR2 is FQGNSA. Trimming removed 1 base at V and 8 bases at J, with 11 bases between. Written as DNA, the CDR3 is TGTGCCAGCAGCTTAGAAGGGACACAGGAAAAACTGTTTTTT. It yields the protein CASSLEGTQEKLFF.

This clone has a handful of counts. The chain is built from TRBV19 and TRBJ2-7; 8 positions match TRBD2. This CDR3 spans 14 amino acids. Looked up from germline, CDR1 is LNHDA and CDR2 is SQIVND (reference sequence). Trimming at V came to 5 bases and at J to 5 bases, leaving 8 bases not matched to a gene. The CDR3 loop is CASSPGSGEDEQYF. The CDR3 bases are TGTGCCAGTAGTCCCGGTAGCGGGGAGGACGAGCAGTACTTC.

The DNA for the CDR3 is TGTGCCAGCAGTTATGGTCAAGGCAACACTGAAGCTTTCTTT. Translation gives CASSYGQGNTEAFF. The chain carries TRBV6-2 or TRBV6-3 and TRBJ1-1; no firm D call. CDR3 size: 14 residues. With 3 bases removed from V and 2 bases from J, the gap between germline ends came to 10 bases. The V gene's germline CDR1 is MNHEY and CDR2 SVGEGT.

The chain recombines TRBV7-9 with TRBJ2-5, with 15 bases lining up with TRBD2. Per germline, CDR1 SEHNR and CDR2 FQNEAQ (reference sequence). The length of the CDR3 is 18 residues. J was trimmed by 1 base and V by 4 bases; bases with no gene match: 7. CDR3 sequence (DNA): TGTGCCAGCAGCTATCCGGGACTAGCGGGGGGACCCCAAGAGACCCAGTACTTC. It yields the protein CASSYPGLAGGPQETQYF.

The J gene is TRBJ2-3, the V gene TRBV5-4, with a weak D call TRBD1 (6 bases). The CDR3 extends over 15 amino acids. Germline CDR1 SGHNT, CDR2 YYREEE (reference sequence). V was cut by 0 bases and J by 2 bases, with 10 bases left in between. CDR3 amino acids: CASSLVGGVTDTQYF. For the CDR3, the DNA is TGTGCCAGCAGCTTGGTAGGGGGTGTCACAGATACGCAGTATTTT.

This chain joins TRBV11-2 and TRBJ2-7; TRBD2 matches 8 bases. J was trimmed by 5 bases and V by 4 bases; bases with no gene match: 4. The CDR3 covers 13 residues. Germline V gene data show CDR1 as SGHAT and CDR2 as FQNNGV. In DNA form, the CDR3 reads TGTGCCAGCAGCTCCGGACTAGCCCACGAGCAGTACGTC. Residues: CASSSGLAHEQYV.

This chain connects TRBV30 to TRBJ2-1; 11 bases map to TRBD2. The CDR3 runs 15 residues. Germline V lookup: CDR1 GTSNPN, CDR2 SVGIG (reference sequence). J was trimmed by 4 bases and V by 0 bases; bases with no gene match: 2. The CDR3 sequence is CAWSVGTSGYNEQFF. The CDR3 DNA sequence: TGTGCCTGGAGTGTTGGGACTAGCGGTTACAATGAGCAGTTCTTC.

This rearrangement joins TRBV2 to TRBJ1-1, with D unclear. V was clipped by 5 bases and J by 7 bases, with 17 bases between them. CDR1 and CDR2 (germline): SNHLY, FYNNEI. The CDR3 has 14 amino acids. CDR3 DNA sequence: TGTGCCAGCAGTCCAATGGGTCAAGAAAATGAAGCTTTCTTT. This gives the protein CASSPMGQENEAFF.

J is TRBJ1-5 and V is TRBV7-8; a weak D match, TRBD1 (5 bases). The CDR3 sequence is 15 residues long. The germline V and J ends were trimmed by 5 bases and 5 bases, with 16 bases remaining between them. Germline V gene lookup returns CDR1 SGHVS and CDR2 FQNEAQ. Here the CDR3 reads CASSQLGGTHQPQHF. As DNA, the CDR3 is TGTGCCAGCAGCCAGTTAGGAGGGACCCATCAGCCCCAGCATTTT.

The chain carries TRBV6-5 and TRBJ1-5; the D is unclear. V shed 4 bases and J shed 6 bases, with 13 bases lying between them. Germline CDR1 reads MNHEY; CDR2 reads SVGAGI. The CDR3 is 14 residues long. The CDR3 DNA is TGTGCCAGCAGTTCACTGGCGGGGAGTCAGCCCCAGCATTTT. Protein product: CASSSLAGSQPQHF.

CDR3 bases: TGTGCCAGCAGTGGCACGACAGGGGCCGGGGGCTACACCTTC. It translates to CASSGTTGAGGYTF. The chain carries TRBV28 and TRBJ1-2; 8 nucleotides agree with TRBD1. The CDR3 spans 14 residues. Trimming at V came to 5 bases and at J to 8 bases, leaving 10 bases not matched to a gene. CDR1 and CDR2 (germline): MDHEN, SYDVKM.

The rearrangement joins TRBV5-5 to TRBJ1-6; tentatively, D is TRBD1 (6 bases). This CDR3 has 14 residues. V lost 3 bases, J lost 8 bases, and 12 bases lay in between. Germline V lookup: CDR1 SGHKS, CDR2 YYEKEE (reference sequence). CDR3 bases: TGTGCCAGCAGCTACGGACAGATCTATTCACCCCTCCACTTT. Translating gives CASSYGQIYSPLHF.

The chain recombines TRBV27 with TRBJ1-2; 7 bases map to TRBD1. V lost 4 bases and J lost 5; bases outside the gene matches: 10. This CDR3 is 15 amino acids long. The germline V gene has CDR1 MNHEY and CDR2 SMNVEV (reference sequence). The CDR3 here is CASSSRGPLGYGYTF. The CDR3 nucleotides read TGTGCCAGCAGTTCAAGGGGGCCCTTAGGTTATGGCTACACCTTC.

This clone showed up just once. V is TRBV5-6 and J is TRBJ1-4; D is perhaps TRBD1 (5 bases). There are 14 residues in the CDR3. Trimming shortened V by 4 bases and J by 4 bases, and 11 bases separated the two germline ends. CDR1 and CDR2 from the germline V gene are SGHDT and YYEEEE. CDR3 nucleotides: TGTGCCAGCAGCATGGGGGTTAATAATGAAAAACTGTTTTTT. Translated: CASSMGVNNEKLFF. The variable domain in full, with the rest retrieved from reference TRBV5-6 and TRBJ1-4, is DAGVTQSPTHLIKTRGQQVTLRCSPKSGHDTVSWYQQALGQGPQFIFQYYEEEERQRGNFPDRFSGHQFPNYSSELNVNALLLGDSALYLCASSMGVNNEKLFFGSGTQLSVL.

V usage is TRBV4-3 and J usage is TRBJ2-3; no firm D call. V lost 3 bases to trimming and J lost 2 bases, with 9 bases between them. The CDR3 spans 14 residues. Germline V gene data show CDR1 as LGHNA and CDR2 as YSLEER. This CDR3 reads CASSQSATTDTQYF. CDR3 in DNA: TGCGCCAGCAGCCAGTCTGCTACCACAGATACGCAGTATTTT.

The CDR3 DNA follows: TGTGCCAGCAGGCGGGACTTCCGACTCTACAATGAGCAGTTCTTC. This sequence encodes CASRRDFRLYNEQFF. The rearrangement links TRBV6-5 to TRBJ2-1; weak D call: TRBD2 (6 bases). The CDR3 consists of 15 residues. V was shortened by 6 bases and J by 3 bases, with 15 bases between the two germline ends. Germline lookup yields CDR1 MNHEY and CDR2 SVGAGI.

The chain uses TRBV6-5 and TRBJ2-2; no clear D. This CDR3 region has 14 residues. V lost 2 bases, J lost 6 bases, and 10 bases lay in between. Per germline, CDR1 MNHEY and CDR2 SVGAGI. CDR3 DNA sequence: TGTGCCAGCAGTTACGATGATACGCCCGGGGAGCTGTTTTTT. Translation: CASSYDDTPGELFF.

V gene TRBV20-1 combines with J gene TRBJ1-1; D not certain. The CDR3 is 15 residues long. The germline V and J ends were trimmed by 3 bases and 5 bases, with 19 bases remaining between them. The germline CDR1 and CDR2 sequences are DFQATT and SNEGSKA (reference sequence). The CDR3 coding sequence is TGCAGTGCTAGTTCTAGGTCGGCACTGATTACTGAAGCTTTCTTT. Translating it yields CSASSRSALITEAFF.

The chain joins TRBV29-1 to TRBJ1-2; possibly TRBD1 for D (5 bases). V lost 3 bases and J lost 7, with 24 bases in between. CDR1 SQVTM and CDR2 ANQGSEA come from the germline V gene. CDR3 length equals 16 residues. The DNA for the CDR3 is TGCAGCGTTGAGTCCCTCCGGGACCATTATGGTGTTGGCTACACCTTC. Its protein is CSVESLRDHYGVGYTF.

The CDR3 loop reads CASSPTRNYGYTF. CDR3 bases: TGTGCCAGCAGTCCGACTCGTAACTATGGCTACACCTTC. The chain couples TRBV12-3 or TRBV12-4 to TRBJ1-2; D not certain. V lost 5 bases and J lost 1, with 8 bases in between. The CDR3 is made up of 13 amino acids.

CDR3 sequence (DNA): TGTGCCAGCAGCCAAGGGGTTCCCCTCCACTTT. Protein product: CASSQGVPLHF. J is TRBJ1-6 and V is TRBV3-1 (or the pseudogene TRBV3-2); D uncertain. Germline V CDR1 and CDR2: LGHDT, YNNKEL (reference sequence). The CDR3 has 11 amino acids. V was trimmed by 1 base and J by 13 bases, leaving 5 bases between them.

The chain links TRBV6-4 to TRBJ1-1; a weak D match, TRBD1 (6 bases). Between the trimmed V and J ends, which lost 3 bases and 5 bases, there was a span of 10 bases. CDR1 is MRHNA, CDR2 SNTAGT, per germline. This CDR3 contains 13 residues. This CDR3 is CASSEEGGTEAFF. The CDR3 DNA sequence: TGTGCCAGCAGTGAGGAGGGGGGAACTGAAGCTTTCTTT.

The rearrangement links TRBV5-1 to TRBJ2-2; D might be TRBD1 (5 bases). CDR1 SGHRS and CDR2 YFSETQ come from the germline V gene. Trimming removed 6 bases from V and 4 bases from J, with 22 bases in between. This CDR3 spans 17 amino acids. The CDR3 coding sequence is TGCGCCAGCACCTTATCGGACCGACCTGGGGCCACCGGGGAGCTGTTTTTT. It translates to CASTLSDRPGATGELFF.

The rearrangement uses TRBV5-1 and TRBJ2-1; tentative D call: TRBD2 (6 bases). CDR3 length: 16 amino acids. The ends were cut back, 2 bases at V and 4 bases at J, with 16 bases in the middle. CDR1 and CDR2 from the germline V gene are SGHRS and YFSETQ. The CDR3 sequence: CASSFQPGREYNEQFF. CDR3 DNA: TGCGCCAGCAGCTTTCAACCGGGACGGGAGTACAATGAGCAGTTCTTC.

The chain carries TRBV7-3 and TRBJ1-5; D is ambiguous. CDR1 SGHTA and CDR2 FQGTGA come from the germline V gene. The V and J ends lost 2 bases and 3 bases respectively, with 5 bases between them. CDR3 length: 13 amino acids. DNA of the CDR3: TGTGCCAGCAGCTTAGGGAACAATCAGCCCCAGCATTTT. Its translation: CASSLGNNQPQHF.

V is TRBV6-5 and J is TRBJ1-5; D gene ambiguous. CDR1 is MNHEY and CDR2 is SVGAGI in the germline V gene. V lost 7 bases, J lost 6 bases, and 16 bases lay in between. The CDR3 loop spans 14 amino acids. The CDR3 protein is CASTPPGATQPQHF. In DNA, the CDR3 is TGTGCCAGCACCCCCCCGGGTGCTACTCAGCCCCAGCATTTT.

Note on this clone: Its ends do not fully match the called genes, so a read error is possible. J is TRBJ2-1 and V is TRBV7-7; D perhaps matches TRBD1 (6 bases). The CDR3 covers 13 residues. CDR1 is SSHAT and CDR2 is FNYEAQ in the germline V gene (reference sequence). DNA for the CDR3: TGTGCTAGCAGCCTGGACAGAGACAATGAGCAGTTCTTC. This codes for CASSLDRDNEQFF.

The rearrangement joins TRBV11-3 to TRBJ1-4; unclear D gene. CDR1 and CDR2 from the germline V gene are SGHNT and YENEEA. Trimming pared 5 bases from V and 6 bases from J, leaving 16 bases between. This CDR3 has 15 residues. CDR3 residues: CASSLRARMDEKLFF. The CDR3 DNA reads as TGTGCCAGCAGCCTCCGGGCCAGGATGGATGAAAAACTGTTTTTT.